The next 25 T cell receptor beta chains were all read from a single sample in a study of CD8+CD57+ T cells in acquired aplastic anemia. Those patients picked for sequencing had displayed CD8+CD57+ cell expansion on flow cytometry. Genomic DNA, serving as template, underwent TCR beta VDJ and CDR3 profiling. Each CDR3 protein gets one entry after TCRdb re-called the reads with MiXCR. The data contain about 180,000 distinct CDR3 sequences, around 50% of them singletons. The sequencing input was sorted CD4+, CD8+, or CD8+CD57+ T cells (not recorded which) from PBMCs. These receptors came from a human donor with aplastic anemia.

Comments on this clonotype: This may come from a read error, since a much larger clone is one base off. V gene TRBV5-1 combines with J gene TRBJ1-4; perhaps TRBD1 as D (6 bases). The germline gives CDR1 SGHRS, CDR2 YFSETQ. The CDR3 is 15 amino acids. Trimming removed 0 bases from V and 7 bases from J, with 13 bases in between. CDR3 sequence (DNA): TGCGCCAGCAGCTTGGCGGAGGGCAGGGGTGAAAAACTGTTTTTT. Translating it yields CASSLAEGRGEKLFF. The full variable domain, completed using reference TRBV5-1 and TRBJ1-4, is KAGVTQTPRYLIKTRGQQVTLSCSPISGHRSVSWYQQTPGQGLQFLFEYFSETQRNKGNFPGRFSGRQFSNSRSEMNVSTLELGDSALYLCASSLAEGRGEKLFFGSGTQLSVL.

V gene TRBV29-1 combines with J gene TRBJ1-3; a possible D gene is TRBD1 (5 bases). V shed 4 bases and J shed 3 bases, with 10 bases lying between them. CDR1 is SQVTM, CDR2 ANQGSEA, per germline. This CDR3 has 13 residues. The CDR3 nucleotides read TGCAGCGTTGTGGCAGGGATTGGAAACACCATATATTTT. Encoded protein: CSVVAGIGNTIYF. Full variable domain (missing parts from reference TRBV29-1 and TRBJ1-3): SAVISQKPSRDICQRGTSLTIQCQVDSQVTMMFWYRQQPGQSLTLIATANQGSEATYESGFVIDKFPISRPNLTFSTLTVSNMSPEDSSIYLCSVVAGIGNTIYFGEGSWLTVV.

This clonotype was found once. The J gene is TRBJ2-7, the V gene TRBV2, with 9 positions matching TRBD2. The CDR3 spans 15 residues. CDR1 is SNHLY and CDR2 is FYNNEI in the germline V gene. The V gene end was trimmed by 7 bases and the J gene end by 3 bases; junction bases not matched to a gene: 10. In DNA form, the CDR3 reads TGTGCCAGCAACAGCTTAGCGGGGGAGGGCTACGAGCAGTACTTC. This codes for CASNSLAGEGYEQYF.

This clonotype has at least ten counts. This rearrangement joins TRBV6-4 to TRBJ2-6; TRBD1 matches 12 bases. CDR3 length: 16 residues. V was pared by 8 bases and J by 1 base, with 3 bases of the junction left unmatched. CDR1 MRHNA and CDR2 SNTAGT come from the germline V gene. The CDR3 DNA sequence: TGTGCCAGCCGGGGACAGGGGGCATCTGGGGCCAACGTCCTGACTTTC. This sequence encodes CASRGQGASGANVLTF.

V gene TRBV24-1 combines with J gene TRBJ2-3, with a weak D call TRBD2 (6 bases). The V end was cut by 3 bases, the J end by 8 bases, with 20 bases between. Germline-derived CDR1 and CDR2 are KGHDR and SFDVKD. The CDR3 runs to 16 residues. In DNA form, the CDR3 reads TGTGCCACCAGTGATGGGGGGTCCGGCTTGGGGGGTACGCAGTATTTT. It is translated as CATSDGGSGLGGTQYF.

This clonotype is a singleton in its sample. Possible read error: a much larger clone is one base away. The CDR3 DNA sequence: TGCGCCAGCAGCCCCGTGACAGGGGCCGAGGGCTACACCTTC. It encodes CASSPVTGAEGYTF. The chain has TRBV5-1 and TRBJ1-2; TRBD1 matches at 8 bases. Germline CDR1 and CDR2: SGHRS and YFSETQ. The CDR3 runs to 14 residues. J was trimmed by 8 bases and V by 4 bases; bases with no gene match: 10.

This clonotype was detected many times. V is TRBV25-1 and J is TRBJ1-1, with D hard to call. Germline CDR1 reads MGHDK; CDR2 reads SYGVNS. The V and J ends lost 2 bases and 3 bases respectively, with 4 bases between them. The CDR3 totals 12 residues. The DNA for the CDR3 is TGTGCCAGCAGTGAACGGCACACTGAAGCTTTCTTT. As protein: CASSERHTEAFF.

This clonotype was found many times. The chain carries TRBV5-5 and TRBJ1-2; tentatively, D is TRBD1 (6 bases). With 4 bases removed from V and 5 bases from J, the gap between germline ends came to 15 bases. The germline gives CDR1 SGHKS, CDR2 YYEKEE (reference sequence). The CDR3 has 14 amino acids. CDR3 bases: TGTGCCAGCAGCATCTTCCCGACAGGTTATGGCTACACCTTC. This encodes CASSIFPTGYGYTF.

J is TRBJ2-7 and V is TRBV19; 8 bases agree with TRBD1. Losses at the gene ends were 7 bases for V and 0 bases for J; bases not matched to a gene: 5. The CDR3 is 14 amino acids. Germline V CDR1 and CDR2: LNHDA, SQIVND (reference sequence). CDR3 sequence reads: CASTRTGSSYEQYF. CDR3 bases: TGTGCCAGTACCAGGACAGGGAGCTCCTACGAGCAGTACTTC.

The chain uses TRBV29-1 and TRBJ1-2; 10 bases fit TRBD1. The CDR3 loop spans 15 amino acids. Germline assignment: CDR1 SQVTM and CDR2 ANQGSEA. The V gene end was trimmed by 2 bases and the J gene end by 6 bases; junction bases not matched to a gene: 9. CDR3 nucleotide sequence: TGCAGCGTTGAAAAGGGACAGGGGATTGGCAATGGCTACACCTTC. Protein product: CSVEKGQGIGNGYTF.

This clonotype was observed many times. The chain has TRBV7-9 and TRBJ2-5, with TRBD1 identical over 8 bases. The CDR3 is 15 amino acids. The V segment lost 3 bases and the J segment 4 bases; nucleotides outside the gene matches: 7. Germline assignment: CDR1 SEHNR and CDR2 FQNEAQ (reference sequence). The CDR3 is CASSLADRGLETQYF. The CDR3 DNA is TGTGCCAGCAGCTTGGCAGACAGGGGCTTAGAGACCCAGTACTTC.

J is TRBJ2-3 and V is TRBV11-1; 8 bases agree with TRBD1. The CDR3 extends over 19 amino acids. V shed 6 bases, J shed 5 bases, and the junction held 22 bases outside the gene matches. From germline, CDR1 is SGHAT and CDR2 FQDESV (reference sequence). This CDR3 is CASSPRGRAGGASVDTQYF. The DNA of the CDR3 is TGTGCCAGCAGTCCTCGGGGTCGGGCAGGGGGCGCGTCCGTAGATACGCAGTATTTT.

V usage is TRBV7-9 and J usage is TRBJ1-5, with D possibly matching TRBD1 (5 bases). Germline lookup yields CDR1 SEHNR and CDR2 FQNEAQ (reference sequence). The CDR3 is made up of 15 amino acids. V lost 1 base to trimming and J lost 4 bases, with 11 bases between them. For the CDR3, the DNA is TGTGCCAGCAGCTTAGAGCGGGACGGAAATCAGCCCCAGCATTTT. Protein product: CASSLERDGNQPQHF.

The chain recombines TRBV9 with TRBJ1-6; no clear D. Germline V gives CDR1 SGDLS, CDR2 YYNGEE. The V end lost 0 bases, the J end lost 7 bases, and 8 bases lay between the germline ends. The CDR3 has 14 residues. CDR3 in amino acids: CASSVGPGNSPLHF. The DNA for the CDR3 is TGTGCCAGCAGCGTAGGGCCCGGGAATTCACCCCTCCACTTT.

This clonotype occurred many times. The genes are TRBV10-3 and TRBJ1-1, with 12 bases matching TRBD1. V shed 11 bases and J 6 bases; nucleotides not matched to a gene: 7. The CDR3 has 13 residues. Looked up from germline, CDR1 is ENHRY and CDR2 is SYGVKD. The chain's CDR3 is CASGGTGGSEAFF. The CDR3 nucleotides read TGTGCCTCCGGTGGGACAGGGGGCTCTGAAGCTTTCTTT.

As to this clonotype: An end of the junction differs from the germline gene, which may be a read error. The genes are TRBV7-7 and TRBJ1-3, with D perhaps matching TRBD1 (5 bases). Germline assignment: CDR1 SSHAT and CDR2 FNYEAQ (reference sequence). The CDR3 covers 13 residues. In nucleotides, the CDR3 is TGTGCTAGCAGCCCAGGGACTGGAAACACCATATATTTT. The encoded protein is CASSPGTGNTIYF.

The J gene is TRBJ1-2, the V gene TRBV20-1; no firm D call. CDR3 size: 14 residues. Germline V gives CDR1 DFQATT, CDR2 SNEGSKA (reference sequence). The V end was cut by 0 bases, the J end by 3 bases, with 11 bases between. The CDR3 region is CSARDVIVDYGYTF. The CDR3 coding sequence is TGCAGTGCTAGAGATGTCATTGTGGACTATGGCTACACCTTC.

This clonotype occurred a few times. This chain joins TRBV10-3 and TRBJ2-5, with D hard to call. The V end was cut by 2 bases, the J end by 1 base, with 14 bases between. CDR3 length: 16 amino acids. In germline, CDR1 is ENHRY, CDR2 SYGVKD. CDR3 amino acids: CAISEPSLGFQETQYF. In DNA form, the CDR3 reads TGTGCCATCAGTGAGCCGAGTTTAGGCTTCCAAGAGACCCAGTACTTC.

This clonotype was counted at least ten times. The chain recombines TRBV15 with TRBJ2-1, with TRBD2 as a possible D gene (6 bases). The CDR3 loop spans 15 amino acids. Looked up from germline, CDR1 is LNHNV and CDR2 is YYDKDF (reference sequence). V lost 1 base and J 1 base, leaving 8 bases between the germline ends. CDR3 sequence reads: CATSRVAGSYNEQFF. CDR3 bases: TGTGCCACCAGCAGAGTCGCGGGGTCCTACAATGAGCAGTTCTTC.

This clonotype was counted only a few times. This chain links TRBV10-3 with TRBJ2-1, with 10 bases fitting TRBD2. V shed 4 bases, J shed 0 bases, and the junction held 0 bases outside the gene matches. CDR3 length equals 15 residues. Per germline, CDR1 ENHRY and CDR2 SYGVKD. CDR3 region: CAISGTSGSYNEQFF. The CDR3 bases are TGTGCCATCAGTGGGACTAGCGGCTCCTACAATGAGCAGTTCTTC.

The V call is TRBV7-6, the J call TRBJ2-3; D unresolved. CDR1 is SGHVS, CDR2 FNYEAQ, per germline. V was shortened by 0 bases and J by 2 bases, with 3 bases between the two germline ends. The CDR3 runs to 13 residues. This chain's CDR3 is CASSLAYTDTQYF. Written as DNA, the CDR3 is TGTGCCAGCAGCTTAGCCTACACAGATACGCAGTATTTT.

This clonotype was counted many times. The J gene is TRBJ2-2, the V gene TRBV7-9; D ambiguous. This CDR3 has 14 amino acids. V was clipped by 4 bases and J by 4 bases, with 10 bases between them. CDR1 and CDR2 (germline): SEHNR, FQNEAQ (reference sequence). CDR3 residues: CASSSLDRTGELFF. In nucleotides, the CDR3 is TGTGCCAGCAGCTCTCTGGATCGCACCGGGGAGCTGTTTTTT.

The chain couples TRBV13 to TRBJ2-5, with D possibly called TRBD1 or TRBD2 (5 bases each). The CDR3 totals 15 residues. The V and J ends lost 4 bases and 0 bases respectively, with 12 bases between them. Germline assignment: CDR1 PRHDT and CDR2 FYEKMQ (reference sequence). The CDR3 DNA is TGTGCCAGCAGCTCGGGACCGTCGTACCAAGAGACCCAGTACTTC. It codes for CASSSGPSYQETQYF.

This clonotype was found a few times. The chain is built from TRBV2 and TRBJ2-7; D is unclear. This CDR3 has 13 residues. Deletions cut 6 bases from V and 2 bases from J, with 11 bases between. CDR1 is SNHLY and CDR2 is FYNNEI in the germline V gene. CDR3: CASSSGPAYEQYF. CDR3 nucleotide sequence: TGTGCCAGCAGCTCGGGTCCTGCCTACGAGCAGTACTTC. Full variable domain (missing parts from reference TRBV2 and TRBJ2-7): EPEVTQTPSHQVTQMGQEVILRCVPISNHLYFYWYRQILGQKVEFLVSFYNNEISEKSEIFDDQFSVERPDGSNFTLKIRSTKLEDSAMYFCASSSGPAYEQYFGPGTRLTVT.

This clonotype was counted at least ten times. The chain couples TRBV6-2 or TRBV6-3 to TRBJ2-3; 8 nucleotides line up with TRBD2. There are 17 residues in the CDR3. Losses at the gene ends were 2 bases for V and 2 bases for J; bases not matched to a gene: 9. Germline V gene lookup returns CDR1 MNHEY and CDR2 SVGEGT. In DNA, the CDR3 is TGTGCCAGCAGTTACGTTCTCGGCGGGGGGAACACAGATACGCAGTATTTT. Amino acid sequence: CASSYVLGGGNTDTQYF.